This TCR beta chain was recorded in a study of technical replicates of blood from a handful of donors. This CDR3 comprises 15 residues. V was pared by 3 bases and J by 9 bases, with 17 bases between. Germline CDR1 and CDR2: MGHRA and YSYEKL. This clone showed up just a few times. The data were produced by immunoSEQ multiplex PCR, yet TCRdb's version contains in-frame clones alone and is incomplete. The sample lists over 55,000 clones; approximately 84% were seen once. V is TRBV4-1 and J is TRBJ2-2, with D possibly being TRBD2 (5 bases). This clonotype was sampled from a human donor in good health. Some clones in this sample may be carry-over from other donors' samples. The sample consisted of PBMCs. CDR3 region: CASSQSGLGVRELFF. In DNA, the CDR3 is TGCGCCAGCAGCCAGAGTGGACTTGGTGTCCGGGAGCTGTTTTTT.